Listed below are T cell receptor beta chains from one sample, sequenced in a study of shared clonotypes between healthy human individuals. TCRdb's table, derived via immunoSEQ multiplex PCR, lists solely in-frame clones and lacks some. The data contain about 2.3 million clones, 90% to 95% of them singletons. The source material was naive CD4+ T cells from PBMCs. These receptor sequences come from a man aged 18 to 29 in good health. Some clones in this sample may be carry-over from other donors' samples. The CDR3 runs from the conserved cysteine through the conserved F or W. Fields, in order: V gene, CDR3 length, clone size, J gene, D gene, CDR3 DNA, CDR3 protein. D genes are given only for firm matches. Clone size is given for some rows only: seen once, a few or many times, or a class if the clone is expanded.

TRBV30	12	-	TRBJ2-4	TRBD2	TGTGCCTGGGGGCGGGAGGGGAACATTCAGTACTTC	CAWGREGNIQYF
TRBV2	13	-	TRBJ1-1	-	TGTGCCAGCGTCTATACAGAGAGGACTGAAGCTTTCTTT	CASVYTERTEAFF
TRBV7-2	13	-	TRBJ1-4	-	TGTGCCAGCAGTTTCGTTACGGGGGAAAAACTGTTTTTT	CASSFVTGEKLFF
TRBV5-1	17	-	TRBJ2-3	TRBD2	TGCGCCAGCAGCCCGGGACTAGCGGGAGATAGAACAGATACGCAGTATTTT	CASSPGLAGDRTDTQYF
TRBV19	13	-	TRBJ1-5	TRBD1	TGTGCCAGTAGTCCCCGACAGGGACAGCCCCAGCATTTT	CASSPRQGQPQHF
TRBV7-9	15	-	TRBJ2-7	TRBD2	TGTGCCAGCAGCTTAGAATCCGGACTAGCGGTTCCGCAGTACTTC	CASSLESGLAVPQYF
TRBV5-4	16	-	TRBJ2-3	TRBD2	TGTGCCAGCAGCTCTGAGAGGCGGGAGGGCGGATATACGCAGTATTTT	CASSSERREGGYTQYF
TRBV30	11	-	TRBJ2-7	-	TGTGCCTGGAGGGACTCCTACGAGCAGTACTTC	CAWRDSYEQYF
TRBV27	13	-	TRBJ1-2	-	TGTGCCAGCAGTGGCACAAGGAATGGCGGCTACACCTTC	CASSGTRNGGYTF
TRBV7-9	16	-	TRBJ1-2	TRBD1	TGTGCCAGCAGCTCAGGGACAGGGGTTCGTAACTATGGCTACACCTTC	CASSSGTGVRNYGYTF
TRBV4-2	14	-	TRBJ1-4	-	TGTGCCAGCAGCCAAGAAGGGACATCTGAAAAACTGTTTTTT	CASSQEGTSEKLFF
TRBV7-4	15	-	TRBJ2-1	TRBD2	TGTGCCAGCAGCCCTTGTGGGCTAGCGGGAACTGAGCAGTTCTTC	CASSPCGLAGTEQFF
TRBV7-3	14	-	TRBJ2-5	-	TGTGCCAGCAGCTCTACAGGGAACCAAGAGACCCAGTACTTC	CASSSTGNQETQYF
TRBV7-2	15	-	TRBJ2-5	-	TGTGCCAGCAGCTTAGAATCGGGAAGAAGAGAGACCCAGTACTTC	CASSLESGRRETQYF
TRBV5-1	15	-	TRBJ1-4	TRBD1	TGCGCCAGCAGCGCAAGGACAGGGGAAGGTGAAAAACTGTTTTTT	CASSARTGEGEKLFF
TRBV28	13	-	TRBJ1-2	TRBD1	TGTGCCAGCAGTTCCGGGGACAGCTATGGCTACACCTTC	CASSSGDSYGYTF
TRBV5-1	17	-	TRBJ2-1	-	TGCGCCAGCAGCGAAACACTAGCTCAAAGCTCCTACAATGAGCAGTTCTTC	CASSETLAQSSYNEQFF
TRBV4-1	16	once	TRBJ2-3	TRBD1	TGCGCCAGCAGCCAATTGATGCGACAGGGGGGAGATACGCAGTATTTT	CASSQLMRQGGDTQYF
TRBV2	13	-	TRBJ1-1	-	TGTGCCAGCAGCCCGGAGATGAACACTGAAGCTTTCTTT	CASSPEMNTEAFF
TRBV6-5	14	-	TRBJ2-5	-	TGTGCCAGCAGTGCTCGTTCGGGGACAGAGACCCAGTACTTC	CASSARSGTETQYF
TRBV19	13	-	TRBJ2-1	-	TGTGCCAGTAGCCCTCGAGGCTGGAATGAGCAGTTCTTC	CASSPRGWNEQFF
TRBV4-1	13	-	TRBJ2-1	-	TGCGCCAGCAGCCAAGAGGTAGCTAGATTAAAGTTCTTC	CASSQEVARLKFF
TRBV7-2	13	-	TRBJ1-1	-	TGTGCCAGCAGCTCAGAGGCAGGGGCTGAAGCTTTCTTT	CASSSEAGAEAFF
TRBV4-1	14	-	TRBJ2-3	TRBD2	TGCGCCAGCACCCGAGGGCGGGGGACAGATACGCAGTATTTT	CASTRGRGTDTQYF
TRBV5-6	13	-	TRBJ1-5	-	TGTGCCAGCAGCTTAGGGCTCAGCCAGCCCCAGCATTTT	CASSLGLSQPQHF
TRBV29-1	14	-	TRBJ1-1	-	TGCAGCGTTCGTCGACTCACCCCGGACACTGAAGCTTTCTTT	CSVRRLTPDTEAFF
TRBV4-2	17	-	TRBJ2-7	TRBD2	TGTGCCAGCAGCCGCCAGCAGAGTCTAGCGGAGAAATACGAGCAGTACTTC	CASSRQQSLAEKYEQYF